The 27 T cell receptor beta chains given below trace back to one sample, sequenced in a study of radiation and T cells in renal cell carcinoma. Regarding time point: blood 2 weeks post-SBRT. Treatment of the sample: 15 Gy SBRT to primary tumor, nephrectomy 4 weeks later. Assay used: immunoSEQ multiplex PCR; TCRdb lists only in-frame clones, some missing. The sample has some 120,000 clones; 80% to 90% are singletons. The sample in question was blood, obtained from a patient whose treatment included radiotherapy and nephrectomy. These receptors were obtained from a woman aged 55-69 years with renal cell carcinoma.

This clone was detected once. The genes are TRBV5-4 and TRBJ2-2, with no clear D. Per germline, CDR1 SGHNT and CDR2 YYREEE (reference sequence). V shed 0 bases and J shed 0 bases, with 9 bases lying between them. The CDR3 has 16 residues. Here the CDR3 reads CASSLALTPNTGELFF. The CDR3 DNA reads as TGTGCCAGCAGCTTGGCGTTAACACCGAACACCGGGGAGCTGTTTTTT.

Only a few counts were recorded for this clone. The chain combines TRBV10-3 with TRBJ1-2; TRBD1 is a possible D gene (5 bases). CDR1 is ENHRY, CDR2 SYGVKD, per germline. The CDR3 consists of 14 residues. V lost 6 bases, J lost 3 bases, and 14 bases lay in between. CDR3 DNA sequence: TGTGCCATCAGGCTGGACGGGGGGGACTATGGCTACACCTTC. Protein sequence: CAIRLDGGDYGYTF.

The chain is built from TRBV2 and TRBJ2-7; possible D gene TRBD1, 5 bases. Trimming removed 6 bases from V and 2 bases from J, with 11 bases in between. Germline CDR1 reads SNHLY; CDR2 reads FYNNEI. This CDR3 is 13 amino acids long. The CDR3 is CASRQERTYEQYF. In nucleotides, the CDR3 is TGTGCCAGCAGACAGGAGCGAACCTACGAGCAGTACTTC.

The J gene is TRBJ2-3, the V gene TRBV19; D gene uncertain. The CDR3 is made up of 13 amino acids. Per the germline V gene, CDR1 is LNHDA and CDR2 is SQIVND (reference sequence). V shed 3 bases and J shed 6 bases, with 10 bases lying between them. The CDR3 spells CASSIGPHDTQYF. DNA for the CDR3: TGTGCCAGTAGTATCGGTCCCCACGATACGCAGTATTTT. The variable domain in full, with the rest retrieved from reference TRBV19 and TRBJ2-3, is DGGITQSPKYLFRKEGQNVTLSCEQNLNHDAMYWYRQDPGQGLRLIYYSQIVNDFQKGDIAEGYSVSREKKESFPLTVTSAQKNPTAFYLCASSIGPHDTQYFGPGTRLTVL.

This chain uses TRBV6-1 with TRBJ2-1, with D perhaps matching TRBD2 (5 bases). The V end was cut by 2 bases, the J end by 0 bases, with 11 bases between. Germline CDR1 is MNHNS and CDR2 is SASEGT. This CDR3 spans 16 amino acids. Here the CDR3 reads CASSEREIHSYNEQFF. The CDR3 region has the DNA TGTGCCAGCAGTGAAAGGGAGATCCACTCCTACAATGAGCAGTTCTTC.

This chain connects TRBV21-1 to TRBJ2-7; whether TRBD1, the table's D call, matches the DNA was not checked. TRBV21-1 is recorded as a pseudogene. This CDR3 has 20 amino acids. The CDR3 protein is CASSKWKRWTGGYPSYEQYF. The CDR3 region has the DNA TGTGCCAGCAGCAAATGGAAGCGCTGGACAGGGGGCTATCCCTCCTACGAGCAGTACTTC.

V usage is TRBV7-2 and J usage is TRBJ2-3; 8 nucleotides line up with TRBD1. Germline lookup yields CDR1 SGHTA and CDR2 FQGNSA. The CDR3 runs 16 residues. The junction had 7 bases not matched to a gene; V was cut back by 5 bases and J by 0 bases. The CDR3 sequence: CASSAGTGLSTDTQYF. As DNA, the CDR3 is TGTGCCAGCAGCGCGGGGACAGGTCTGAGCACAGATACGCAGTATTTT.

This clone was found a few times. The gene calls are TRBV7-3 and TRBJ2-1; 7 bases fit TRBD1. Germline trimming cut 8 bases from V and 3 bases from J; bases unmatched to any gene: 4. Per the germline V gene, CDR1 is SGHTA and CDR2 is FQGTGA. The CDR3 contains 13 residues. The CDR3 loop reads CASSQGDYNEQFF. Written as DNA, the CDR3 is TGTGCCAGCTCCCAGGGGGACTACAATGAGCAGTTCTTC.

The chain joins TRBV12-5 to TRBJ2-1, with TRBD2 identical over 9 bases. CDR1 LGHNT and CDR2 FRNRAP come from the germline V gene. V dropped 5 bases and J dropped 13; count of bases not matched to a gene: 6. This CDR3 region has 12 residues. For the CDR3, the DNA is TGTGCTAGTGGTCCGGGACTAGCAAGACAGTTCTTC. Residues: CASGPGLARQFF.

This clone has only a few counts. The chain has TRBV25-1 and TRBJ1-2; D unclear. The CDR3 covers 12 residues. The V and J ends lost 3 bases and 5 bases respectively, with 7 bases between them. Germline CDR1 reads MGHDK; CDR2 reads SYGVNS. The CDR3 DNA follows: TGTGCCAGCAGTGACCGCGCGTATGGCTACACCTTC. Translating gives CASSDRAYGYTF.

The chain has TRBV10-3 and TRBJ1-5, with 7 positions matching TRBD1. The junction had 20 bases not matched to a gene; V was cut back by 2 bases and J by 4 bases. In germline, CDR1 is ENHRY, CDR2 SYGVKD. This CDR3 contains 20 residues. In nucleotides, the CDR3 is TGTGCCATCAGTGAGATTGTATTTAGGGGGCGAACCCTATTAAATCAGCCCCAGCATTTT. Protein product: CAISEIVFRGRTLLNQPQHF.

This clone has a handful of counts. The genes are TRBV28 and TRBJ2-7; D is unclear. The CDR3 spans 14 residues. Germline V lookup: CDR1 MDHEN, CDR2 SYDVKM. The V gene lost 3 bases and the J gene lost 0 bases, with 9 bases spanning the gap. Written as DNA, the CDR3 is TGTGCCAGCAGTTTCCCCCCAGTCTCCTACGAGCAGTACTTC. This gives the protein CASSFPPVSYEQYF.

V gene TRBV9 combines with J gene TRBJ2-1, with D perhaps being TRBD1 or TRBD2 (7 bases each). With 4 bases removed from V and 1 base from J, the gap between germline ends came to 15 bases. The germline gives CDR1 SGDLS, CDR2 YYNGEE. The CDR3 is 16 residues long. The chain's CDR3 is CASSSRGEGSYNEQFF. For the CDR3, the DNA is TGTGCCAGCAGCTCCAGGGGGGAGGGGTCCTACAATGAGCAGTTCTTC.

The chain has TRBV10-1 and TRBJ1-6; D not resolved. Trimming took off 4 bases at V and 8 bases at J, with 9 bases between the two ends. Germline values: CDR1 WNHNN, CDR2 SYGVQD (reference sequence). This CDR3 region has 13 residues. Written as DNA, the CDR3 is TGCGCCAGCAGTGGCGGAGCGTATTCACCCCTCCACTTT. Encoded protein: CASSGGAYSPLHF.

The V call is TRBV21-1, the J call TRBJ2-3. TRBV21-1 is tagged as a pseudogene. The CDR3 is 15 amino acids. This CDR3 is CASSKVKVAGFGAYF. CDR3 coding DNA: TGTGCCAGCAGCAAAGTGAAAGTGGCCGGCTTCGGGGCGTATTTT.

The chain joins TRBV30 to TRBJ2-3; the D is unclear. The CDR3 extends over 11 amino acids. V lost 1 base and J lost 5, with 4 bases in between. Germline V gene sequence: CDR1 GTSNPN, CDR2 SVGIG (reference sequence). In nucleotides, the CDR3 is TGTGCCTGGAGTGCCCTAGATACGCAGTATTTT. Translating gives CAWSALDTQYF.

V usage is TRBV6-6 and J usage is TRBJ2-2, with D unclear. Germline values: CDR1 MNHNY, CDR2 SVGAGI (reference sequence). The germline V and J ends were trimmed by 2 bases and 7 bases, with 14 bases remaining between them. The length of the CDR3 is 15 residues. CDR3 loop: CASSYRSGGLGELFF. CDR3 bases: TGTGCCAGCAGTTACCGGTCGGGTGGGCTCGGGGAGCTGTTTTTT.

The gene calls are TRBV6-5 and TRBJ1-1, with D uncertain. CDR1 and CDR2 (germline): MNHEY, SVGAGI. Trimming stripped 5 bases from V and 1 base from J, with 8 bases between. This CDR3 is 13 amino acids long. The CDR3, as DNA: TGTGCCAGCAGTGAGCAACCGAACACTGAAGCTTTCTTT. Translation gives CASSEQPNTEAFF.

This chain connects TRBV30 to TRBJ1-1, with 8 positions matching TRBD1. This CDR3 has 15 amino acids. V shed 4 bases and J 3 bases; nucleotides not matched to a gene: 10. CDR1 GTSNPN and CDR2 SVGIG come from the germline V gene (reference sequence). The CDR3 coding sequence is TGTGCCTGGATAGGTTCAGGGGGCGCCTACACTGAAGCTTTCTTT. Its protein is CAWIGSGGAYTEAFF.

V gene TRBV19 combines with J gene TRBJ2-7; the D is unclear. Germline CDR1 and CDR2: LNHDA and SQIVND (reference sequence). The V end was cut by 3 bases, the J end by 2 bases, with 14 bases between. The CDR3 has 15 residues. CDR3 in amino acids: CASSINIAPTYEQYF. The CDR3 coding sequence is TGTGCCAGTAGTATTAATATAGCCCCGACCTACGAGCAGTACTTC.

CDR3 amino acids: CASSSYGAGETQYF. CDR3 in DNA: TGTGCCAGCAGCTCTTACGGGGCCGGCGAGACCCAGTACTTC. The rearrangement joins TRBV5-8 to TRBJ2-5; D is possibly TRBD1 or TRBD2 (5 bases each). Germline loops: CDR1 SGHTS, CDR2 YDEGEE. V gave up 3 bases and J gave up 5 bases, with 14 bases separating them. CDR3 size: 14 residues.

A few counts support this clone. V and J are TRBV28 and TRBJ1-6, with D unresolved. Germline V lookup: CDR1 MDHEN, CDR2 SYDVKM. CDR3 length equals 12 residues. V lost 5 bases to trimming and J lost 10 bases, with 9 bases between them. This CDR3 is CASSNSASPLHF. The CDR3 region has the DNA TGTGCCAGCAGTAATTCAGCCTCACCCCTCCACTTT.

This chain joins TRBV6-6 and TRBJ1-2; D uncertain. V was shortened by 4 bases and J by 6 bases, with 12 bases between the two germline ends. Germline V gives CDR1 MNHNY, CDR2 SVGAGI (reference sequence). The CDR3 has 13 amino acids. CDR3 protein: CASSWTGENGYTF. As DNA, the CDR3 is TGTGCCAGCAGTTGGACCGGGGAGAATGGCTACACCTTC.

This clone was seen a few times. The J gene is TRBJ1-1, the V gene TRBV30, with 7 bases that match TRBD1. Germline V gene data show CDR1 as GTSNPN and CDR2 as SVGIG (reference sequence). With 0 bases clipped from V and 0 bases from J, the junction kept 19 bases outside the gene matches. The CDR3 length is 20 residues. CDR3 sequence (DNA): TGTGCCTGGAGTGTACCACAGGGGCTGCAAAGAGTCGCCGTGAACACTGAAGCTTTCTTT. Protein product: CAWSVPQGLQRVAVNTEAFF.

The chain employs TRBV29-1 and TRBJ2-1, with 9 bases matching TRBD1. The CDR3 covers 13 residues. Germline V lookup: CDR1 SQVTM, CDR2 ANQGSEA. V shed 5 bases, J shed 10 bases, and the junction held 9 bases outside the gene matches. In DNA, the CDR3 is TGCAGCGTTTCCCTGATGGACAGGGGAGAGCAGTTCTTC. Translated: CSVSLMDRGEQFF.

In nucleotides, the CDR3 is TGCAGCGTTGTAGCTCAGCCTAATCAGCCCCAGCATTTT. Protein sequence: CSVVAQPNQPQHF. The chain employs TRBV29-1 and TRBJ1-5; D not certain. The V gene's germline CDR1 is SQVTM and CDR2 ANQGSEA. The CDR3 length is 13 residues. Trimming cost V 4 bases and J 4 bases, with 11 bases left between them.

The chain uses TRBV27 and TRBJ2-7, with TRBD1 identical over 7 bases. Looked up from germline, CDR1 is MNHEY and CDR2 is SMNVEV (reference sequence). The CDR3 consists of 15 residues. V gave up 5 bases and J gave up 8 bases; unmatched junction bases: 15. In nucleotides, the CDR3 is TGTGCCAGCAGTCCGAACCGGGACAGACTTACCAAGCAGTACTTC. Amino acid sequence: CASSPNRDRLTKQYF.